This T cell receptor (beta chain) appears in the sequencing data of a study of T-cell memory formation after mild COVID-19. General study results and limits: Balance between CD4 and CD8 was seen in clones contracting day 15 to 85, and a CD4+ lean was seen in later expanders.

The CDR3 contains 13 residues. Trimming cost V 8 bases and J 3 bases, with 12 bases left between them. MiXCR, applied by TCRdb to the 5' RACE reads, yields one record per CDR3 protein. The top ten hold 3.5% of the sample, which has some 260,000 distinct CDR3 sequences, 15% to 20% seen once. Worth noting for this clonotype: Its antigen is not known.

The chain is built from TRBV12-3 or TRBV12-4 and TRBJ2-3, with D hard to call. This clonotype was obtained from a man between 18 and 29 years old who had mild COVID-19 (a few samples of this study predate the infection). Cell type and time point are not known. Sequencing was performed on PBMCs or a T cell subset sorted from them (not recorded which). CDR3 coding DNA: TGTGCCAGCGCCTATCTGGGGACAGATACGCAGTATTTT. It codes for CASAYLGTDTQYF.